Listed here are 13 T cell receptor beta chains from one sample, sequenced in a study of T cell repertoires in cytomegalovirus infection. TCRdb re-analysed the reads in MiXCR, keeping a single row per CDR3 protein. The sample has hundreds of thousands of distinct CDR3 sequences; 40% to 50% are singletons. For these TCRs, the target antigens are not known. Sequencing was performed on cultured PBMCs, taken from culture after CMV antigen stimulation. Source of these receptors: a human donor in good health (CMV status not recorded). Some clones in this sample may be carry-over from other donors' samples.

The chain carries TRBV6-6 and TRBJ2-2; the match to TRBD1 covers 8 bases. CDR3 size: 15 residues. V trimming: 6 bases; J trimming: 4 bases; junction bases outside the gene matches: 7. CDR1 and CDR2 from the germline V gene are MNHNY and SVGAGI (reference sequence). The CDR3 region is CASSGQGLGTGELFF. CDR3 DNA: TGTGCCAGCAGCGGACAGGGCCTCGGCACCGGGGAGCTGTTTTTT.

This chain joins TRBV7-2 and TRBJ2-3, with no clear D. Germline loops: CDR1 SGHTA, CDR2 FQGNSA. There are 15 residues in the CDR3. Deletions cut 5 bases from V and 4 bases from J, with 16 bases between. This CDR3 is CASSASRVPADTQYF. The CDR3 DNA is TGTGCCAGCAGCGCCAGTAGAGTGCCGGCAGATACGCAGTATTTT.

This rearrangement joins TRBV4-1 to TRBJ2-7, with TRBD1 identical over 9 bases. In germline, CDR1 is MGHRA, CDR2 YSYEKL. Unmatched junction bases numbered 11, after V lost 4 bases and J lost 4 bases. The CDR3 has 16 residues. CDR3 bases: TGCGCCAGCAGCCCGCATGCCGGGACAGGGACGTACGAGCAGTACTTC. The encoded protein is CASSPHAGTGTYEQYF.

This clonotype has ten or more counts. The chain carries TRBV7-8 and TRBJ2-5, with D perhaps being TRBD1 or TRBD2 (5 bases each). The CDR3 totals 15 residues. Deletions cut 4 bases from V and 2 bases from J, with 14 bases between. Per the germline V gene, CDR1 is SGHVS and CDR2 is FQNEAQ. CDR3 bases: TGTGCCAGCAGCTCCCCCGGGGCGTGGCAAGAGACCCAGTACTTC. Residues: CASSSPGAWQETQYF.

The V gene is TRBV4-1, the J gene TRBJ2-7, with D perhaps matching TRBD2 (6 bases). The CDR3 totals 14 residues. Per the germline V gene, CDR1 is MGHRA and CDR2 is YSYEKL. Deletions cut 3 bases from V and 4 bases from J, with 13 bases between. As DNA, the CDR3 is TGCGCCAGCAGCCATCCCAGGAGGGGATACGAGCAGTACTTC. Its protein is CASSHPRRGYEQYF.

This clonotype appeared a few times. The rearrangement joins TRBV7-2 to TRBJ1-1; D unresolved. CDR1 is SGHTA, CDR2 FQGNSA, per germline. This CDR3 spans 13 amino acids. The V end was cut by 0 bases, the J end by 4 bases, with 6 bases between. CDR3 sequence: CASSLAHSTEAFF. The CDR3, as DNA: TGTGCCAGCAGCTTAGCCCATAGCACTGAAGCTTTCTTT.

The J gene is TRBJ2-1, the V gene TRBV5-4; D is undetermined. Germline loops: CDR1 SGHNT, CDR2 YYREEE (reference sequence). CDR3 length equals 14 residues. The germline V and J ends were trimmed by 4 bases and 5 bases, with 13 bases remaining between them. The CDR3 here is CASSLIGDHNEQFF. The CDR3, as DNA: TGTGCCAGCAGCCTAATCGGAGACCACAATGAGCAGTTCTTC.

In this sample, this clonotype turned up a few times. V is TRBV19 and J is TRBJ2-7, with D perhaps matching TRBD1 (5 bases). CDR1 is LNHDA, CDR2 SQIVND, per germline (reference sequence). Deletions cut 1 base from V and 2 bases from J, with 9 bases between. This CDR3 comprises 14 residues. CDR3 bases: TGTGCCAGTAGTATAGGACAGTCCGCCTACGAGCAGTACTTC. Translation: CASSIGQSAYEQYF.

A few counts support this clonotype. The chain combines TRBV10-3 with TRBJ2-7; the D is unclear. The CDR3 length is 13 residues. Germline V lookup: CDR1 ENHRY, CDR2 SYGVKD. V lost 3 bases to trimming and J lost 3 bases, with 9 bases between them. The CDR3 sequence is CAISDSQLYEQYF. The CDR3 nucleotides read TGTGCCATCAGTGATTCACAGCTCTACGAGCAGTACTTC.

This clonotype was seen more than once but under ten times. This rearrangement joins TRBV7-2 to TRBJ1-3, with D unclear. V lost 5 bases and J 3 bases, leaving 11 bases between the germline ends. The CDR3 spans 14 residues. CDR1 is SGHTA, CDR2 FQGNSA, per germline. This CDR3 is CASSQAGNGNTIYF. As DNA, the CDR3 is TGTGCCAGCAGCCAAGCGGGGAATGGAAACACCATATATTTT.

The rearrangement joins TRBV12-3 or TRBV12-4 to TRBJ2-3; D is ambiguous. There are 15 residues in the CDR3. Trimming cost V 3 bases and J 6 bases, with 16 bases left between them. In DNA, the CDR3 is TGTGCCAGCAGTTTCTGGGCTCGCCTCAGGGATACGCAGTATTTT. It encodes CASSFWARLRDTQYF.

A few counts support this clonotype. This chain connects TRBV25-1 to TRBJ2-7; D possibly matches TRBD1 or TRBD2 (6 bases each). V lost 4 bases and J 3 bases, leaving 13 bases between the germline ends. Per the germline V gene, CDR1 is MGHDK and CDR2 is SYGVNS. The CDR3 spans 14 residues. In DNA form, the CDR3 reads TGTGCCAGCAGTGTCGGGGGCGACTTCTACGAGCAGTACTTC. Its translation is CASSVGGDFYEQYF.

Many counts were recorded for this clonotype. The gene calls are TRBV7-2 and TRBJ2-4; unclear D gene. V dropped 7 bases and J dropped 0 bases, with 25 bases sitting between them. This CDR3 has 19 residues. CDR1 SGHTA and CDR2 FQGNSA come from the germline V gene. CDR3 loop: CASTPPVDADSVAKNIQYF. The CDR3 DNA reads TGTGCCAGCACCCCCCCCGTGGACGCCGACTCAGTAGCCAAAAACATTCAGTACTTC.